This paragraph covers one T cell receptor (beta chain) sequence. Its antigen is as yet unknown. The V end lost 2 bases, the J end lost 0 bases, and 6 bases lay between the germline ends. CDR1 is SGHTA, CDR2 FQGNSA, per germline. CDR3 length: 14 residues. The entry originates in a study of cytomegalovirus exposure and HLA in healthy donors. As for the study in general: A later analysis reported the 100 to 150 validation repertoires used the same platform as the 666 first-cohort repertoires.

General study points: A subsequent analysis found that TCR clusters from the first cohort also tended to co-occur in the 90 to 150 validation repertoires, with less than 95% of cluster scores above 0. As was reported, the classifier diagnosed cytomegalovirus status with high specificity and sensitivity.

The protocol was immunoSEQ multiplex PCR, while the TCRdb copy is restricted to in-frame clones and leaves out a portion. The sample holds 150,000 to 200,000 clones; 75% to 90% are singletons and the top ten take around 2.4%. The sample consisted of PBMCs. The rearrangement uses TRBV7-2 and TRBJ2-3; D not resolved. The TCR sequence derives from a woman between 18 and 29 years old in good health and CMV-seronegative. CDR3 sequence reads: CASSLLGSTDTQYF. The CDR3 coding sequence is TGTGCCAGCAGCTTACTCGGGAGCACAGATACGCAGTATTTT.